Sequencing of this T cell receptor (beta chain) was carried out in a study of shared clonotypes between healthy human individuals. Study summary: Contributing individuals were two females and a few males aged 18 to 49. CD4 naive cells filled three plates per donor, CD4 memory three, CD8 naive two and CD8 memory one.

The authors divided CD4+ cells into CD45RA+ naive and CD45RA-negative memory subsets. Libraries were prepared by immunoSEQ multiplex PCR; TCRdb keeps only in-frame clonotypes and omits some of them. The table lists 2 million to 2.5 million clones, around 95% of them singletons. This receptor was taken from a man in his late teens or twenties in good health. The sample comprised naive CD4+ T cells sorted from blood. The subset was: CD45RA+ positively selected.

CDR3 bases: TGTGCCAGCACCCCGGGAGGACATACGCAGTATTTT. This sequence encodes CASTPGGHTQYF. The genes are TRBV6-5 and TRBJ2-3; 7 bases match TRBD2. Germline CDR1 is MNHEY and CDR2 is SVGAGI. V trimming: 7 bases; J trimming: 7 bases; junction bases outside the gene matches: 5. CDR3 length equals 12 residues.